This record looks at one T cell receptor beta chain sequence and its context. This CDR3 has 15 amino acids. The V and J ends lost 4 bases and 3 bases respectively, with 16 bases between them. Looked up from germline, CDR1 is GTSNPN and CDR2 is SVGIG (reference sequence). This record belongs to a study of blood T cell repertoires in COVID-19. The method was immunoSEQ multiplex PCR; TCRdb's version includes in-frame clones alone and lacks a portion of them. The data contain over 400,000 clones, 80% to 90% of them singletons. The J gene is TRBJ2-1, the V gene TRBV30, with a tentative D call TRBD1 (5 bases). The sequencing input was peripheral blood. This receptor was taken from a human donor in a cohort sampled during active COVID-19. CDR3 coding DNA: TGTGCCTGGACCCTCCTCTCAGGGCTCTACAATGAGCAGTTCTTC. Translation: CAWTLLSGLYNEQFF. The variable domain in full, with the rest retrieved from reference TRBV30 and TRBJ2-1, is SQTIHQWPATLVQPVGSPLSLECTVEGTSNPNLYWYRQAAGRGLQLLFYSVGIGQISSEVPQNLSASRPQDRQFILSSKKLLLSDSGFYLCAWTLLSGLYNEQFFGPGTRLTVL.